This T cell receptor beta chain was captured by sequencing in a study of a mutant IDH1 vaccine in newly diagnosed glioma. Study-level background: Patients under treatment included around 60% males and approximately 40% females and had a mean age of around 43 years.

Repertoires were generated with immunoSEQ multiplex PCR, while TCRdb's copy carries only in-frame clones and drops some. The table includes around 44,000 clones, roughly 80% detected once. Germline V gene data show CDR1 as MNHNY and CDR2 as SVGAGI (reference sequence). V was clipped by 6 bases and J by 3 bases, with 15 bases between them. The CDR3 loop spans 15 amino acids. The time point: week 35, safety follow-up. Each vaccine dose was 300 ug of mutant IDH1 20-mer peptide, with topical imiquimod. Notes on this clone: Its antigen remains unknown.

Sample: PBMCs, taken from a glioma patient whose treatment included an IDH1 peptide vaccine. The receptor's source is a middle-aged man with glioma. J is TRBJ1-5 and V is TRBV6-6; weak D call: TRBD1 (6 bases). The CDR3 DNA reads as TGTGCCAGCAGCTCCCAGGCAGGGGTCAATCAGCCCCAGCATTTT. Encoded protein: CASSSQAGVNQPQHF.